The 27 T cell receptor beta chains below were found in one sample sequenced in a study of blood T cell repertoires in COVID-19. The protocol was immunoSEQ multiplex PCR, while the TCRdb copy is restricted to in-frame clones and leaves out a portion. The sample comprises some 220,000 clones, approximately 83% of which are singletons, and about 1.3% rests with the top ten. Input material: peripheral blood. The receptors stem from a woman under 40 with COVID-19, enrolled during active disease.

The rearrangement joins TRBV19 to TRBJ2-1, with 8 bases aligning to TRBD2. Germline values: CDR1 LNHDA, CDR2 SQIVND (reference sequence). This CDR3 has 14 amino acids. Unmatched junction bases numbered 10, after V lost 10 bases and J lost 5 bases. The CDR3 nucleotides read TGTGCCACCTCCCGGGAACTAGCGGACAATGAGCAGTTCTTC. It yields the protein CATSRELADNEQFF.

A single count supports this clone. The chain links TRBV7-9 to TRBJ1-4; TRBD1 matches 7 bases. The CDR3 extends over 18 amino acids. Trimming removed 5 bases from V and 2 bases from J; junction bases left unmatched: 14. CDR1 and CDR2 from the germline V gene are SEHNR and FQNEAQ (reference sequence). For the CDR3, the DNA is TGTGCCAGCAGCCTTCCTTACCGTACAGGGGTCACTAATGAAAAACTGTTTTTT. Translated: CASSLPYRTGVTNEKLFF.

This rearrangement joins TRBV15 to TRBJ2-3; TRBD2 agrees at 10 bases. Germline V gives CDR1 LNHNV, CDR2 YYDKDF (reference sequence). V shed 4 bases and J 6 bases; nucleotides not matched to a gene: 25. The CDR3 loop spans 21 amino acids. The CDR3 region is CATSKSRGVAGGKGDYDTQYF. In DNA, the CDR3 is TGTGCCACCAGCAAGAGTAGGGGTGTAGCGGGGGGAAAGGGCGACTACGATACGCAGTATTTT.

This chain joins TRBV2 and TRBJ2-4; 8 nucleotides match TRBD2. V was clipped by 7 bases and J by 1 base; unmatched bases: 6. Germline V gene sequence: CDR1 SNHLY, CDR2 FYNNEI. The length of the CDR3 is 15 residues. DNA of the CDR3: TGTGCCAGCAATTTCGGGGGGGTGGCCAAAAACATTCAGTACTTC. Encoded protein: CASNFGGVAKNIQYF.

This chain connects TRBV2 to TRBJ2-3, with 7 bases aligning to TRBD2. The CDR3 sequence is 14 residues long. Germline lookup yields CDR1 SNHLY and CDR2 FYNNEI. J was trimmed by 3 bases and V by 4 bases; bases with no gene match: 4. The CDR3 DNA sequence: TGTGCCAGCAGTGGCCGGGGAGGGACAGATACGCAGTATTTT. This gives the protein CASSGRGGTDTQYF. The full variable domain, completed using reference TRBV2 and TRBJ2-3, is EPEVTQTPSHQVTQMGQEVILRCVPISNHLYFYWYRQILGQKVEFLVSFYNNEISEKSEIFDDQFSVERPDGSNFTLKIRSTKLEDSAMYFCASSGRGGTDTQYFGPGTRLTVL.

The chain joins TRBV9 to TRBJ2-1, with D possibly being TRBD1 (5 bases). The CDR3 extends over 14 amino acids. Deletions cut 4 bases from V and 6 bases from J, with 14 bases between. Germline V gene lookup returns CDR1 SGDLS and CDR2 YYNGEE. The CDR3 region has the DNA TGTGCCAGCAGCCTACGGACACCGGCCAATGAGCAGTTCTTC. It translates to CASSLRTPANEQFF.

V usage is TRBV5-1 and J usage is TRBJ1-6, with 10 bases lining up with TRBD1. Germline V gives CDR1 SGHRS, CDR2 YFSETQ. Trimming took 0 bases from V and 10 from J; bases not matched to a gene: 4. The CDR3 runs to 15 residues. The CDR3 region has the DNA TGCGCCAGCAGCTTGGAGAGACAGGGGGCCTCACCCCTCCACTTT. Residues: CASSLERQGASPLHF.

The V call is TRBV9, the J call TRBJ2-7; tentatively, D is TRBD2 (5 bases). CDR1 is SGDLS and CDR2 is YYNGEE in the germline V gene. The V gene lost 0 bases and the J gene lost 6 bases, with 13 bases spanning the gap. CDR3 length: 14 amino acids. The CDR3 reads CASSVGTGFGEQYF. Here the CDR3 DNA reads TGTGCCAGCAGCGTAGGAACGGGGTTTGGCGAGCAGTACTTC.

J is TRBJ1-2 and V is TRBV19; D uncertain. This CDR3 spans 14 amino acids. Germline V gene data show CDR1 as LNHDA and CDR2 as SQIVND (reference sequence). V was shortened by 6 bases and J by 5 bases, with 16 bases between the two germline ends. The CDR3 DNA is TGTGCCAGTAGCCCCCTAGGCTTGAGGTATGGCTACACCTTC. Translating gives CASSPLGLRYGYTF.

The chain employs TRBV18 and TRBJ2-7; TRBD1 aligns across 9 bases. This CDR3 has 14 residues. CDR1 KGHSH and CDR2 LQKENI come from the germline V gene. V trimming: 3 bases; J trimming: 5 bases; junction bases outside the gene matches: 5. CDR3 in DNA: TGTGCCAGCTCACCGGACAGGGGTGGGGACGAGCAGTACTTC. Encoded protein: CASSPDRGGDEQYF.

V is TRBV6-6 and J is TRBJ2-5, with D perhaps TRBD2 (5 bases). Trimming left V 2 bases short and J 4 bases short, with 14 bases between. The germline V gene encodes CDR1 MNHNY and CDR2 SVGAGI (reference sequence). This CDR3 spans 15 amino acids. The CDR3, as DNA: TGTGCCAGCAGTTACGGAACTTCGGGGAGAGAGACCCAGTACTTC. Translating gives CASSYGTSGRETQYF.

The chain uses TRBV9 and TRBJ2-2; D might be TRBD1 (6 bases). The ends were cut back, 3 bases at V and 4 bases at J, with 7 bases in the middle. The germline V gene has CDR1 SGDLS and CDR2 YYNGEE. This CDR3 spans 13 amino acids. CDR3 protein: CASSDRATGELFF. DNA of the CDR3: TGTGCCAGCAGCGACAGGGCCACCGGGGAGCTGTTTTTT.

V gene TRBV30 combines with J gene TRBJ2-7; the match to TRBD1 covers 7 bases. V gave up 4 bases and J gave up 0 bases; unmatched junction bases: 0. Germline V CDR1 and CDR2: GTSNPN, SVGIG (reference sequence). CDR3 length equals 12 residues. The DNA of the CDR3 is TGTGCCTGGACAGGGGGCTCCTACGAGCAGTACTTC. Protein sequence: CAWTGGSYEQYF.

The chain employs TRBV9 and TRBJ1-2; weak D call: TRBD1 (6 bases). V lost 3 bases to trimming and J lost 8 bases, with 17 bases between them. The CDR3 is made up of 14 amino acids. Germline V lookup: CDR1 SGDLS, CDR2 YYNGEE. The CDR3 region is CASSGFRGAQGYTF. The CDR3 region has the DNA TGTGCCAGCAGCGGATTTCGGGGGGCGCAGGGCTACACCTTC.

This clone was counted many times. CDR3 sequence reads: CASSRDRDANEKLFF. The CDR3 bases are TGCGCCAGCAGCCGTGACAGGGATGCTAATGAAAAACTGTTTTTT. V and J are TRBV4-1 and TRBJ1-4; 7 bases match TRBD1. This CDR3 has 15 residues. Germline CDR1 and CDR2: MGHRA and YSYEKL. Trimming took 4 bases from V and 3 from J; bases not matched to a gene: 5.

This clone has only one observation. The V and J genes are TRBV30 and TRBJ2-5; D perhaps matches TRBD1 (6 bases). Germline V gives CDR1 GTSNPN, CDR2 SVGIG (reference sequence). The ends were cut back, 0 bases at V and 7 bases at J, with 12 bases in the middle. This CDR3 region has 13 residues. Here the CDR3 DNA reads TGTGCCTGGAGTGTCCAGGGGCGAGGGACCCAGTACTTC. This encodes CAWSVQGRGTQYF. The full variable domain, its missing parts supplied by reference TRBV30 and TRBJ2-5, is SQTIHQWPATLVQPVGSPLSLECTVEGTSNPNLYWYRQAAGRGLQLLFYSVGIGQISSEVPQNLSASRPQDRQFILSSKKLLLSDSGFYLCAWSVQGRGTQYFGPGTRLLVL.

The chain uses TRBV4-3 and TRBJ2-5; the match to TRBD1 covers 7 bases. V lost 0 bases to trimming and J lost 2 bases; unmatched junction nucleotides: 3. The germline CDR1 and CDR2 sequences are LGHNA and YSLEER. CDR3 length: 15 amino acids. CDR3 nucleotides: TGCGCCAGCAGCCAAGATTGGGGACAGCAAGAGACCCAGTACTTC. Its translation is CASSQDWGQQETQYF.

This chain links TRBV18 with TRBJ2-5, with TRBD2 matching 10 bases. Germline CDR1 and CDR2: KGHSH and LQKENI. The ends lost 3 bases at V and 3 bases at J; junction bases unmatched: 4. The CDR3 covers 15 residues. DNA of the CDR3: TGTGCCAGCTCACCTGGGCTAGCGGGAGAAGAGACCCAGTACTTC. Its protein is CASSPGLAGEETQYF.

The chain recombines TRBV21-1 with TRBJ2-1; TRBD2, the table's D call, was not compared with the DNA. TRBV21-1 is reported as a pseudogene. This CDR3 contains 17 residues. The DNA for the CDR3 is TGTGCCAGCAGCAAAGAGGCCATAGCGGGAACCTACAATGAGCAGTTCTTC. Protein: CASSKEAIAGTYNEQFF.

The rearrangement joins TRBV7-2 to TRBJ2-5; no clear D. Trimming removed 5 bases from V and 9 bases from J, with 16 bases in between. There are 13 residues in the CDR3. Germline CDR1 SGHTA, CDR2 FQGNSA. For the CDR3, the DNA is TGTGCCAGCAGCCCCCTCGATACATGGCCCCAGTACTTC. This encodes CASSPLDTWPQYF.

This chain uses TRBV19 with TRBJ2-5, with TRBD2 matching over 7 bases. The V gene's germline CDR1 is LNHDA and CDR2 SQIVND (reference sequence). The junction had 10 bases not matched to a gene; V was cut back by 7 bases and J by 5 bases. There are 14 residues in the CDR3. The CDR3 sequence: CASTGGFGQETQYF. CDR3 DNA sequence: TGTGCCAGTACGGGAGGTTTCGGCCAGGAGACCCAGTACTTC.

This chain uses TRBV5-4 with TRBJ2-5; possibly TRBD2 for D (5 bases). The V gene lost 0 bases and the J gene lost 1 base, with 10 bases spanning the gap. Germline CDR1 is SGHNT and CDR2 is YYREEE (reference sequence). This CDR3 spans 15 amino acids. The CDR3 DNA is TGTGCCAGCAGCTTGGGTCGGGGTGGCCAAGAGACCCAGTACTTC. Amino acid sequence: CASSLGRGGQETQYF.

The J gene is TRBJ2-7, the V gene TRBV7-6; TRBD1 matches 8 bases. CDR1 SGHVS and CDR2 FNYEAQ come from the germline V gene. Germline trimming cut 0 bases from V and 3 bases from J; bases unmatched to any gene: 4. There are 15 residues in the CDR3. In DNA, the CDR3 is TGTGCCAGCAGCTTAGCGGAGGGACAGGACTACGAGCAGTACTTC. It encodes CASSLAEGQDYEQYF. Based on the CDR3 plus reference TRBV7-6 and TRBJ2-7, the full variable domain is GAGVSQSPRYKVTKRGQDVALRCDPISGHVSLYWYRQALGQGPEFLTYFNYEAQQDKSGLPNDRFSAERPEGSISTLTIQRTEQRDSAMYRCASSLAEGQDYEQYFGPGTRLTVT.

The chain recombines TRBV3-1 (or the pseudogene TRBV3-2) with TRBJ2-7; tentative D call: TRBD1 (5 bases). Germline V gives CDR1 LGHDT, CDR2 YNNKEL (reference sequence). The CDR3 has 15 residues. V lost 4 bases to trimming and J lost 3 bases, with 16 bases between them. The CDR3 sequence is CASSPLLTVGYEQYF. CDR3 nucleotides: TGTGCCAGCAGCCCACTACTGACAGTCGGCTACGAGCAGTACTTC.

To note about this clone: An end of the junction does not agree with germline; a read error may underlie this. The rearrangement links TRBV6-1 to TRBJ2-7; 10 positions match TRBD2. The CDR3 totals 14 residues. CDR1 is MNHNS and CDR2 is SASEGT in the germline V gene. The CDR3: CASSEAGGIYEQYF. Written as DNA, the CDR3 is TGTGCCAGCAGCGAAGCGGGAGGGATATACGAGCAGTACTTC.

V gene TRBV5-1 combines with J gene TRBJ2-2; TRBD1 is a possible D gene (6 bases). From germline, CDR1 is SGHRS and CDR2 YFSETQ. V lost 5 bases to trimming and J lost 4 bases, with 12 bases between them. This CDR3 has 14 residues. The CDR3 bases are TGCGCCAGCAGAAATGGGACATCCACCGGGGAGCTGTTTTTT. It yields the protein CASRNGTSTGELFF.

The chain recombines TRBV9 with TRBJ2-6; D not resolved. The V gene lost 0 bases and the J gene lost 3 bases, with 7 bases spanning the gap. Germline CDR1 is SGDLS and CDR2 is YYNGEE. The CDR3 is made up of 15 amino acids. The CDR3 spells CASSVGAVGANVLTF. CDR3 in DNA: TGTGCCAGCAGCGTAGGGGCAGTTGGGGCCAACGTCCTGACTTTC.